A selection of T cell receptor beta chains follows, all from one sample in a study of CD8 T cells in Susac syndrome. Using its own MiXCR run on the immunoSEQ multiplex PCR reads, TCRdb lists one record per CDR3 protein. The sample lists 150,000 to 180,000 distinct CDR3 sequences, about 94% occurring once. Input material: CD8+ T cells from PBMCs. These receptors were obtained from a human donor with multiple sclerosis. CDR3s include the opening cysteine and the closing phenylalanine or tryptophan. Fields, in order: CDR3 DNA, CDR3 protein, D gene, V gene, J gene, clone size. D genes are given only for firm matches. Where a row states a size, it is once, few, many or the class of an expanded clone; other rows omit it.

CDR3 DNA: TGTGCCAGCAGCGCCGGCCCGGGACAGGGGGCGCAGGAGCAGTACTTC
CDR3 protein: CASSAGPGQGAQEQYF
D gene: TRBD1
V gene: TRBV6-1
J gene: TRBJ2-7
clone size: once

CDR3 DNA: TGCAGCGTTGAAGATCTGGGGAGGGGCCGCACTGAAGCTTTCTTT
CDR3 protein: CSVEDLGRGRTEAFF
D gene: -
V gene: TRBV29-1
J gene: TRBJ1-1
clone size: -

CDR3 DNA: TGCAGTGCTAGAGACAGCTACTACAATGAGCAGTTCTTC
CDR3 protein: CSARDSYYNEQFF
D gene: -
V gene: TRBV20-1
J gene: TRBJ2-1
clone size: -

CDR3 DNA: TGCAGCGTTGAAGCCCAAGAGACCCAGTACTTC
CDR3 protein: CSVEAQETQYF
D gene: -
V gene: TRBV29-1
J gene: TRBJ2-5
clone size: -

CDR3 DNA: TGTGCCAGCAAAGCGGCCTACGAGCAGTACTTC
CDR3 protein: CASKAAYEQYF
D gene: -
V gene: TRBV27
J gene: TRBJ2-7
clone size: -

CDR3 DNA: TGCGCCAGCAGCTTGTTCCCGTCAGACGAGCAGTACTTC
CDR3 protein: CASSLFPSDEQYF
D gene: -
V gene: TRBV5-1
J gene: TRBJ2-7
clone size: -

CDR3 DNA: TGTGCCAGCAGCGACAACAGGGGGGATGGCTACACCTTC
CDR3 protein: CASSDNRGDGYTF
D gene: TRBD1
V gene: TRBV9
J gene: TRBJ1-2
clone size: -

CDR3 DNA: TGTGCCAGCAATCGTAACACTGAAGCTTTCTTT
CDR3 protein: CASNRNTEAFF
D gene: -
V gene: TRBV12-3/TRBV12-4
J gene: TRBJ1-1
clone size: -

CDR3 DNA: TGCAGTGCGGGGACAGGGGAAGGTAATCAGCCCCAGCATTTT
CDR3 protein: CSAGTGEGNQPQHF
D gene: TRBD1
V gene: TRBV20-1
J gene: TRBJ1-5
clone size: -

CDR3 DNA: TGTGCCAGCAGCTTGGCACCCGGGACAGGGTTTACCTACGAGCAGTACTTC
CDR3 protein: CASSLAPGTGFTYEQYF
D gene: TRBD1
V gene: TRBV27
J gene: TRBJ2-7
clone size: once

CDR3 DNA: TGTGCCACCAGCAGAGATCCTAGCACCGGGGAGCAGTTCTTC
CDR3 protein: CATSRDPSTGEQFF
D gene: -
V gene: TRBV15
J gene: TRBJ2-1
clone size: -

CDR3 DNA: TGCGCCAGCAGCCAGGGCCCCAACCCGTTCTACGAGCAGTACTTC
CDR3 protein: CASSQGPNPFYEQYF
D gene: -
V gene: TRBV4-1
J gene: TRBJ2-7
clone size: -